This record concerns one T cell receptor (beta chain) sequence. Antigen specificity is unknown. With a J-beta primer mix and a sample-barcoded 5' primer, a second PCR ran about 6 to 11 cycles. All cDNA molecules were each tagged by a template-switch adaptor with 12 random nucleotides. One entry per CDR3 protein results from TCRdb running MiXCR on the 5' RACE reads. Of about 1,400,000 distinct CDR3 sequences in the sample, 45% to 70% are singletons; the top ten hold over 5.5%. The data are from a study of blood T cells in healthy people across ages. Study findings and constraints: Unsorted PBMCs blocked a conclusive comparison of naive and antigen-experienced cells.

Per germline, CDR1 MNHEY and CDR2 SMNVEV (reference sequence). The CDR3 is 13 amino acids. The TCR originated in a man between 18 and 35 years old in good health. V and J are TRBV27 and TRBJ2-4, with D possibly being TRBD1 (6 bases). With the DNA end fitting TRBJ2-7 better, the J assignment may be wrong. Material for sequencing was blood. CDR3 nucleotide sequence: TGTGCCAGCGGATACCAGGACAGATTCGAGCAGTACTTC. It codes for CASGYQDRFEQYF.